These T cell receptor beta chains were read from a single sample in a study of T cells in lung cancer brain metastases. Here immunoSEQ multiplex PCR was the method, and the copy in TCRdb shows in-frame clones only, minus some. This sample has 5,000 to 7,000 clones; roughly 88% occur once, and the top ten carry roughly 4.9%. Material: tumor tissue from the primary lung tumor. The receptors were gathered from a man between 50 and 59 years old with non-small cell lung cancer. Both conserved end residues are part of each CDR3. D genes are given only for firm matches. Not every row has a clone size; where given, it reads once, few, many or a size class.

TRBD1 TRBJ1-2 - TRBV6-5 TGTGCCAGCAGTTCCGGGACAGGGGGCTTGGGCTATGGCTACACCTTC CASSSGTGGLGYGYTF
- TRBJ2-3 - TRBV30 TGTGCCTGGATCGCGAGGGTTGGGCGTGATACGCAGTATTTT CAWIARVGRDTQYF
- TRBJ1-1 - TRBV30 TGTGCCTGGAGCTCCAGGCCTCACACTGAAGCTTTCTTT CAWSSRPHTEAFF
- TRBJ2-5 - TRBV4-1 TGCGCCAGCAGCCAAGATGGGTTTGAGGCAGGGGAAGAGACCCAGTACTTC CASSQDGFEAGEETQYF
- TRBJ2-2 - TRBV19 TGTGCCAGTATTGGGCTGATTCACACCGGGGAGCTGTTTTTT CASIGLIHTGELFF
- TRBJ1-1 - TRBV16 TGTGCCAGCAGCCAATTGCCAGGGAGTAACACTGAAGCTTTCTTT CASSQLPGSNTEAFF
- TRBJ1-2 - TRBV19 TGTGCCAGTAGTATGGGGACTCCTTTTTCCTATGGCTACACCTTC CASSMGTPFSYGYTF
- TRBJ1-1 once TRBV6-5 TGTGCCAGCAGTTACTCATGGCAGAAAACTGAAGCTTTCTTT CASSYSWQKTEAFF
TRBD1 TRBJ2-7 - TRBV29-1 TGCAGCGTTTGGACCGGGACAGGGGTCTACGAGCAGTACTTC CSVWTGTGVYEQYF
- TRBJ2-7 - TRBV7-9 TGTGCCAGCCAGGGTGATACCTACGAGCAGTACTTC CASQGDTYEQYF
- TRBJ2-3 once TRBV15 TGTGCCACCAGCAGAGGAAGTAACGGTGGGCCGGACACAGATACGCAGTATTTT CATSRGSNGGPDTDTQYF
TRBD2 TRBJ2-3 - TRBV30 TGTGCCTGGAGTGTACTCAGCGGGGGGACTTCAGATACGCAGTATTTT CAWSVLSGGTSDTQYF
TRBD2 TRBJ2-3 - TRBV7-3 TGTGCCAGCAGCTTGACTAGCGGGGGGTTCGGGGATACGCAGTATTTT CASSLTSGGFGDTQYF
- TRBJ2-2 - TRBV5-1 TGCGCCAGCAAGGAAGTTGGGGAGCTGTTTTTT CASKEVGELFF
- TRBJ1-2 - TRBV15 TGTGCCACCAGCAGAGATATCCAGTCTGTTAGCTACACCTTC CATSRDIQSVSYTF
- TRBJ2-3 - TRBV7-8 TGTGCCAGCAGCTTAGTGGCGGTAGCAGATACGCAGTATTTT CASSLVAVADTQYF
TRBD1 TRBJ2-1 - TRBV5-5 TGTGCCAGCAGCTTGGACAGGGGAAGAGGTAATGAGCAGTTCTTC CASSLDRGRGNEQFF
- TRBJ1-6 - TRBV15 TGTGCCACCAGCAGGCAGGGGTATAATTCACCCCTCCACTTT CATSRQGYNSPLHF
- TRBJ2-7 - TRBV30 TGTGCCTGGAGTGATAGGGCCAGCTACGAGCAGTACTTC CAWSDRASYEQYF
TRBD1 TRBJ1-1 - TRBV4-1 TGCGCCAGCAGCCCTACAGCGGGACAGCTCTTGAACACTGAAGCTTTCTTT CASSPTAGQLLNTEAFF
TRBD1 TRBJ1-2 few TRBV29-1 TGCAGCGTTGAAGCGCGTGGGACAGGGGACTATGGCTACACCTTC CSVEARGTGDYGYTF
- TRBJ1-1 - TRBV29-1 TGCAGCGTTGATCTGGGGGCTGAAGCTTTCTTT CSVDLGAEAFF
- TRBJ2-7 - TRBV27 TGTGCCAGCAGCGGGGGCAGTAAAGGATACGAGCAGTACTTC CASSGGSKGYEQYF
TRBD2 TRBJ2-2 - TRBV27 TGTGCCAGCAGTCCAGCGGGGGGTGCGAACACCGGGGAGCTGTTTTTT CASSPAGGANTGELFF
- TRBJ2-5 - TRBV7-8 TGTGCCAGCAGCTTAGGATACGAACGGGAGACCCAGTACTTC CASSLGYERETQYF
- TRBJ2-6 - TRBV2 TGTGCCAGCAGTCTTATTCCTCAGTCTGGGGCCAACGTTCTGACTTTC CASSLIPQSGANVLTF
- TRBJ1-1 - TRBV7-9 TGTGCCAGCGTCAGGCAGGGGAGGACTGAAGCTTTCTTT CASVRQGRTEAFF
TRBD1 TRBJ2-3 - TRBV19 TGTGCCAGTAGTAGAGATCGGACAGGGGCTAGCACAGATACGCAGTATTTT CASSRDRTGASTDTQYF
- TRBJ1-4 - TRBV18 TGTGCCAGCTCACCACCAGGAAGTCTCGGAAAACTGTTTTTT CASSPPGSLGKLFF
TRBD2 TRBJ2-7 - TRBV2 TGTGCCAGCAGTTTTAGCGGGGTATCCGCTTACGAACAGTACTTC CASSFSGVSAYEQYF
- TRBJ1-1 - TRBV7-9 TGTGCCAGCAGCCCCCGGGAGGGAGTGAGGAACACTGAAGCTTTCTTT CASSPREGVRNTEAFF
- TRBJ1-4 - TRBV18 TGTGCCAGCTCACCCAGATCCGGGGCGAGTGAAAAACTGTTTTTT CASSPRSGASEKLFF
TRBD2 TRBJ2-7 once TRBV10-3 TGTGCCATCAGCCGCTTGCGGGGGGACTCCTACGAGCAGTACTTC CAISRLRGDSYEQYF
TRBD1 TRBJ2-7 - TRBV5-1 TGCGCCAGCAGGCCCGGGACAGGGGCCACCTACGAGCAGTACTTC CASRPGTGATYEQYF
- TRBJ2-3 - TRBV7-2 TGTGCCAGCAGCTCAAGTACAGATACGCAGTATTTT CASSSSTDTQYF